This T cell receptor (beta chain) was identified in a study of identical twins. Study results and caveats: Its conclusions, products of cross-sectional statistical analysis, did not come from following the same donors.

V was shortened by 3 bases and J by 1 base, with 9 bases between the two germline ends. The CDR3 runs to 14 residues. From the 5' RACE reads, TCRdb called clonotypes with MiXCR, one entry per CDR3 protein. The data hold around 480,000 distinct CDR3 sequences, with over 11% observed a single time. For this clonotype: Antigen: not known.

The same sample was also studied in work on yellow fever vaccine responses in identical twins. That study adds: Twins reportedly had a vaccine T cell response that seemed partly convergent, partly personalized.

The receptor was isolated from a woman under 30 in good health. The chain employs TRBV12-3 or TRBV12-4 and TRBJ2-5, with D uncertain. The sequenced material came from CD4+ T cells sorted from blood. The CDR3 spells CASSFPPSQETQYF. DNA of the CDR3: TGTGCCAGCAGTTTTCCTCCCAGCCAAGAGACCCAGTACTTC.